The rows below give T cell receptor beta chains drawn from one sample of a study of cytomegalovirus exposure and HLA in healthy donors. Assay used: immunoSEQ multiplex PCR; TCRdb lists only in-frame clones, some missing. The data contain over 200,000 clones, 70% to 90% of them seen just once; the ten biggest clones take up about 3%. The sample taken for sequencing was PBMCs. All receptors come from a woman younger than 35 in good health and CMV-seronegative. The CDR3 runs from the conserved cysteine through the conserved F or W. Each record gives: clone size, V gene, D gene, J gene, CDR3 DNA, CDR3 protein. The D gene is left open where the match is weak. Clone sizes are given selectively: once, few, many, or a class where the clone is expanded.

>.|TRBV11-2|TRBD1|TRBJ1-2
TGTGCCAGCAGCCACGGACAGGGGGGAAACGGCTACACCTTC
CASSHGQGGNGYTF
>.|TRBV6-1|.|TRBJ2-1
TGTGCCAGCAGTGAAGAGGGACTCGACAGGGATTACCACAATGAGCAGTTCTTC
CASSEEGLDRDYHNEQFF
>.|TRBV27|TRBD2|TRBJ2-7
TGTGCCAGCAGTACCGCTAGCGGGAGTTATTACGAGCAGTACTTC
CASSTASGSYYEQYF
>.|TRBV27|TRBD1|TRBJ2-7
TGTGCCAGCAGTTTCCTCCTCCGGGACAGGGAGGGCAAGCAGTACTTC
CASSFLLRDREGKQYF
>.|TRBV19|.|TRBJ1-2
TGTGCCAGTAGTAGCCTCTTCTCCTCCGACTATGGTGGCTACACCTTC
CASSSLFSSDYGGYTF
>.|TRBV2|.|TRBJ2-3
TGTGCCAGCAGAGTGACTAGCGGACAGGGAGCGTATTTT
CASRVTSGQGAYF
>.|TRBV7-6|.|TRBJ1-2
TGTGCCAGCAGCTTAGGTGGGGGAGGTGGCTACACCTTC
CASSLGGGGGYTF
>.|TRBV7-3|TRBD1|TRBJ2-1
TGTGCCAGCAGCCCAACCGGGACAGGGGGCAGGGACTCATTATACAATGAGCAGTTCTTC
CASSPTGTGGRDSLYNEQFF
>.|TRBV28|.|TRBJ1-2
TGTGCCAGCAGTTTTGCGGGTAGGCCACGGTATGGCTACACCTTC
CASSFAGRPRYGYTF
>few|TRBV6-6|.|TRBJ2-7
TGTGCCAGTAACGAATGGGACACCGCCTACGAGCAGTACTTC
CASNEWDTAYEQYF
>.|TRBV6-1|.|TRBJ1-1
TGTGCCAGCAGACAAGAAGTTGAAGCTTTCTTT
CASRQEVEAFF
>.|TRBV7-9|TRBD1|TRBJ1-2
TGTGCCAGCAGGCCGGGACAGGACTATGGCTACACCTTC
CASRPGQDYGYTF
>.|TRBV7-2|.|TRBJ1-2
TGTGCCAGCAGCTTAACTGCCTATGGCTACACCTTC
CASSLTAYGYTF
>.|TRBV7-6|TRBD2|TRBJ2-3
TGTGCCAGCAGCTCGCCGACTAGCGGGCGATACACAGATACGCAGTATTTT
CASSSPTSGRYTDTQYF
>.|TRBV10-3|.|TRBJ2-7
TGTGCCATCAGTGAGCAAGGGGGCGAGCAGTACTTC
CAISEQGGEQYF
>.|TRBV28|.|TRBJ1-5
TGTGCCAGCAGTTTTGGTCAGAATAGCAATCAGCCCCAGCATTTT
CASSFGQNSNQPQHF
>.|TRBV7-2|TRBD2|TRBJ2-2
TGTGCCAGCAACCCATTGGGGACTAGCAACACCGGGGAGCTGTTTTTT
CASNPLGTSNTGELFF
>.|TRBV4-1|TRBD1|TRBJ1-1
TGCGCCAGCAGCCTAAGGACAGGGGGAAAAACTGAAGCTTTCTTT
CASSLRTGGKTEAFF
>.|TRBV7-3|.|TRBJ2-2
TGTGCCAGCAGCTTTCTAGGGCAGGGAATCACCGGGGAGCTGTTTTTT
CASSFLGQGITGELFF
>.|TRBV29-1|TRBD2|TRBJ2-1
TGCAGCGTTGGGGGTTCCCTTAGCGGGAGTTTCGACAATGAGCAGTTCTTC
CSVGGSLSGSFDNEQFF
>.|TRBV10-2|TRBD2|TRBJ2-1
TGCGCCAGCAGTGCTAAACTAGCGAGGCTAAAGGGTAGTGAGCAGTTCTTC
CASSAKLARLKGSEQFF
>.|TRBV5-4|TRBD2|TRBJ2-5
TGTGCCAGCAGCCGGACTAGCAGCGTCCAAGAGACCCAGTACTTC
CASSRTSSVQETQYF
>.|TRBV29-1|TRBD1|TRBJ1-2
TGCAGCGTAGCCTGGGACAGGTTACCTTCTAACTATGGCTACACCTTC
CSVAWDRLPSNYGYTF
>.|TRBV6-5|.|TRBJ1-4
TGTGCCAGCAGTTATGCCATGGGGGCTCCTAATGAAAAACTGTTTTTT
CASSYAMGAPNEKLFF
>.|TRBV20-1|TRBD1|TRBJ2-4
TGCAGTGCTGATAACAGGGGCATTCAGTACTTC
CSADNRGIQYF
>.|TRBV7-8|.|TRBJ1-5
TGTGCCAGCAGCCCGGGAGCGGCTTATAGCAATCAGCCCCAGCATTTT
CASSPGAAYSNQPQHF
>.|TRBV9|TRBD1|TRBJ2-3
TGTGCCAGCAGCGAGGGACAGGGAGGCACAGATACGCAGTATTTT
CASSEGQGGTDTQYF
>.|TRBV27|.|TRBJ1-1
TGTGCCAGCAGTTTCGGTGCGTACACTGAAGCTTTCTTT
CASSFGAYTEAFF
>.|TRBV30|.|TRBJ2-7
TGTGCCTGGAGGGCCGACAGAAGACCTTCTTACGAGCAGTACTTC
CAWRADRRPSYEQYF
>once|TRBV9|TRBD2|TRBJ2-3
TGTGCCAGCAGCGTTAGCGGGAGGGCCTTTCACACAGATACGCAGTATTTT
CASSVSGRAFHTDTQYF
>.|TRBV6-6|.|TRBJ2-7
TGTGCCAGCAGTTCACTCGAGCAGTACTTC
CASSSLEQYF
>.|TRBV9|.|TRBJ2-1
TGTGCCAGCAGCATATATAGCGGAGCCTACAATGAGCAGTTCTTC
CASSIYSGAYNEQFF
>.|TRBV29-1|TRBD2|TRBJ2-7
TGCAGCGTTGAAGTTGAGCGGGAGGGCTACGAGCAGTACTTC
CSVEVEREGYEQYF
>.|TRBV7-9|.|TRBJ2-1
TGTGCCAGCAGCTTAGTGGGCCTGAGACCCTCCTACAATGAGCAGTTCTTC
CASSLVGLRPSYNEQFF
>.|TRBV6-5|TRBD1|TRBJ1-4
TGTGCCAGCAGTTACTCCGGACAGGGCAACGAAAAACTGTTTTTT
CASSYSGQGNEKLFF
>.|TRBV4-1|TRBD1|TRBJ1-1
TGCGCCAGCAGCCTCGTTCCGGGACAGGCTGTGAACACTGAAGCTTTCTTT
CASSLVPGQAVNTEAFF
>.|TRBV4-1|TRBD2|TRBJ2-3
TGCGCCAGCAGCCAAGGGCGCATGGGCGGGAGTACAGATACGCAGTATTTT
CASSQGRMGGSTDTQYF
>.|TRBV2|TRBD2|TRBJ2-5
TGTGCCAGCATTTCCACCCGGGAGGCCTTCCAAGAGACCCAGTACTTC
CASISTREAFQETQYF
>.|TRBV7-2|.|TRBJ1-4
TGTGCCAGCAGAACAGCAACTAATGAAAAACTGTTTTTT
CASRTATNEKLFF
>once|TRBV9|TRBD1|TRBJ2-7
TGTGCCAGCAGCGCTACCGGGACAGGGGCCTCCGAGCAGTACTTC
CASSATGTGASEQYF
>.|TRBV28|.|TRBJ1-2
TGTGCCAGCAGCACAGGGACCTATGGCTACACCTTC
CASSTGTYGYTF
>.|TRBV9|.|TRBJ2-3
TGTGCCAGCAGCGTAGCATCCAGCACAGATACGCAGTATTTT
CASSVASSTDTQYF
>few|TRBV6-6|.|TRBJ1-5
TGTGCCAGCAGTTACTCGCCAGGGGATCAGCCCCAGCATTTT
CASSYSPGDQPQHF
>.|TRBV7-2|TRBD2|TRBJ2-5
TGTGCCAGCAGACTAGCGGGAGTCGAGACCCAGTACTTC
CASRLAGVETQYF
>once|TRBV6-1|TRBD2|TRBJ2-6
TGTGCCAGCAGTGAAAGCCCGCAGCGGGGGAGCTCTGGGGCCAACGTCCTGACTTTC
CASSESPQRGSSGANVLTF
>.|TRBV5-8|.|TRBJ2-7
TGTGCCAGCTCGACAGGACAGAGGTCCTACGAGCAGTACTTC
CASSTGQRSYEQYF
>.|TRBV6-1|TRBD1|TRBJ2-1
TGTGCCAGCAGTGACCCGGGACAGGGGGCTATTGAGCAGTTCTTC
CASSDPGQGAIEQFF